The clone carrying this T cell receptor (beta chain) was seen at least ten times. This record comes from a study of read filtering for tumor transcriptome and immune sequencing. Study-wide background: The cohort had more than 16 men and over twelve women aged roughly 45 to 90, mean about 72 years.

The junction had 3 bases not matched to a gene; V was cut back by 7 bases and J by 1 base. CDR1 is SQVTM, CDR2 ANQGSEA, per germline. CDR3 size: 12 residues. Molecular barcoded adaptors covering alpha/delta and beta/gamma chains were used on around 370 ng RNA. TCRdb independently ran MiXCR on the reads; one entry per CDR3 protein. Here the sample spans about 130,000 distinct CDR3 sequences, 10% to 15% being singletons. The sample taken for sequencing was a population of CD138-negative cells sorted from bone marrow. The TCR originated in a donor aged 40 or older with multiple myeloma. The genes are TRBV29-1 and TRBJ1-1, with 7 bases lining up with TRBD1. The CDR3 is CSAGQANTEAFF. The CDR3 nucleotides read TGCAGCGCCGGACAGGCGAACACTGAAGCTTTCTTT.